The 5 T cell receptor beta chains below were found in one sample sequenced in a study of T cells after yellow fever vaccination. TCRdb itself ran the 5' RACE reads through MiXCR, one entry per CDR3 protein. The sample holds fewer than 450,000 distinct CDR3 sequences, about 4% seen once. The sample consisted of PBMCs, taken 5 days after the yellow fever booster vaccination. The receptors were sampled from a man between 18 and 35 years old who received the YFV17D yellow fever vaccine.

This clonotype came up many times. J is TRBJ2-3 and V is TRBV5-1, with TRBD2 identical over 10 bases. The J segment lost 9 bases and the V segment lost 0 bases, leaving 10 bases of the junction unmatched. The CDR3 extends over 16 amino acids. Per germline, CDR1 SGHRS and CDR2 YFSETQ. CDR3 loop: CASSLDAAGGPRTQYF. The CDR3 DNA follows: TGCGCCAGCAGCTTGGATGCAGCGGGGGGGCCGAGAACGCAGTATTTT.

This clonotype was detected a few times. The CDR3 DNA follows: TGTGCCAGCAGCTTTTGGGCGGACAGGACCCGGTTAAACTCTCCAGTGTACTCATACGAGCAGTACTTC. It codes for CASSFWADRTRLNSPVYSYEQYF. This rearrangement joins TRBV7-9 to TRBJ2-7; TRBD1 aligns across 7 bases. Germline-derived CDR1 and CDR2 are SEHNR and FQNEAQ (reference sequence). The CDR3 covers 23 residues. With V trimmed by 3 bases and J by 4 bases, 33 bases remained unmatched.

This clonotype came up many times. The CDR3 nucleotides read TGCAGTGCAAAGGCCATAACCGAGCAGTACTTC. Translation gives CSAKAITEQYF. This rearrangement joins TRBV20-1 to TRBJ2-7; D is undetermined. This CDR3 has 11 amino acids. Trimming pared 6 bases from V and 6 bases from J, leaving 12 bases between. Germline V gene lookup returns CDR1 DFQATT and CDR2 SNEGSKA (reference sequence).

This clonotype was observed at least ten times. V and J are TRBV29-1 and TRBJ1-4; D unclear. V was trimmed by 5 bases and J by 3 bases, leaving 16 bases between them. From germline, CDR1 is SQVTM and CDR2 ANQGSEA. CDR3 length equals 15 residues. The CDR3 reads CSVILSLDANEKLFF. DNA of the CDR3: TGCAGCGTTATTCTGTCCCTAGACGCTAATGAAAAACTGTTTTTT.

This clonotype was seen repeatedly, ten times or more. The chain employs TRBV27 and TRBJ1-5; D uncertain. The germline V gene encodes CDR1 MNHEY and CDR2 SMNVEV (reference sequence). V was trimmed by 3 bases and J by 2 bases, leaving 8 bases between them. The CDR3 contains 14 residues. The CDR3 bases are TGTGCCAGCAGTTTCCACGCGGGCAATCAGCCCCAGCATTTT. Protein product: CASSFHAGNQPQHF.